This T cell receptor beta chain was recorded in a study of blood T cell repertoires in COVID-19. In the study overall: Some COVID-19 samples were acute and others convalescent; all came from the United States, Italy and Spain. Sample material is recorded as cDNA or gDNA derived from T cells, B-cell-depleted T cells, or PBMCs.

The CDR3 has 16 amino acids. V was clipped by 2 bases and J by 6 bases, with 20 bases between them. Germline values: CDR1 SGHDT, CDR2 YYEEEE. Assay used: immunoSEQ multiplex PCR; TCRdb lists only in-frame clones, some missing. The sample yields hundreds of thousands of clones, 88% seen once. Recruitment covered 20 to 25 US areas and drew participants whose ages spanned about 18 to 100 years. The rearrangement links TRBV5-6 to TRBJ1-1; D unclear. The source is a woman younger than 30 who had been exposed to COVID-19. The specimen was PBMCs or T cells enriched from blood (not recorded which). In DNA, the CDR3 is TGTGCCAGCAGCTTATTGGACCCACCTGCGGGAGCTGAAGCTTTCTTT. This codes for CASSLLDPPAGAEAFF.